The rows below give T cell receptor beta chains drawn from one sample of a study of metastatic and nonmetastatic thyroid tumors. TCRdb re-called clones via MiXCR from the PCR reads. The sample includes 25,000 to 35,000 clones, under 14% of them seen just once. Material for sequencing was blood. Source of these receptors: a female donor with papillary thyroid cancer or a benign thyroid nodule (not recorded which). Some clones in this sample may be carry-over from other donors' samples. The CDR3 runs from the conserved cysteine through the conserved F or W. D genes are given only for firm matches. Part of the rows lack a size; the others show once, few, many or a class for expanded clones.

>many|NA|TRBJ2-1|TRBV2
CASSDFGQGSNEQFF
TGTGCCAGCAGTGATTTTGGGCAGGGGTCTAATGAGCAGTTCTTC
>many|NA|TRBJ2-5|TRBV29-1
CSVDGPRYQETQYF
TGCAGCGTTGACGGCCCCCGGTACCAAGAGACCCAGTACTTC
>many|NA|TRBJ2-1|TRBV19
CASSPIGLVEQFF
TGTGCCAGTAGTCCTATCGGGTTGGTTGAGCAGTTCTTC
>many|NA|TRBJ2-1|TRBV11-2
CASRRDYNEQFF
TGTGCCAGCAGGCGGGACTACAATGAGCAGTTCTTC
>many|NA|TRBJ2-3|TRBV11-3
CASSSVLGADTQYF
TGTGCCAGCAGCTCGGTCCTAGGGGCAGATACGCAGTATTTT
>many|TRBD2|TRBJ2-3|TRBV6-5
CASSYSIQRGGRSTQYF
TGTGCCAGCAGTTACTCGATTCAACGGGGGGGCCGTAGTACGCAGTATTTT
>NA|TRBD1|TRBJ1-2|TRBV6-1
CATSRQGKLGYTF
TGTGCCACCAGCAGACAGGGAAAGTTGGGCTACACCTTC
>NA|TRBD1|TRBJ1-2|TRBV2
CASTLGGGAYGYTF
TGTGCCAGCACCCTTGGAGGGGGCGCGTATGGCTACACCTTC
>NA|NA|TRBJ2-7|TRBV6-2/TRBV6-3
CASSYTENCDQYF
TGTGCCAGCAGTTATACGGAGAACTGCGATCAGTACTTC
>NA|TRBD1|TRBJ1-5|TRBV2
CASRRGQQEQPQHF
TGTGCCAGCAGGAGGGGGCAGCAGGAACAGCCCCAGCATTTC
>many|NA|TRBJ1-2|TRBV5-1
CASSLGLWEANYGYTF
TGCGCCAGCAGCTTGGGGCTATGGGAGGCGAACTATGGCTACACCTTC
>many|TRBD2|TRBJ2-3|TRBV13
CASSLRLAGRPSTDTQYF
TGTGCCAGCAGCTTAAGACTAGCGGGAAGACCAAGCACAGATACGCAGTATTTT
>many|NA|TRBJ1-2|TRBV27
CATMDNYGYTF
TGTGCCACCATGGACAACTATGGCTACACCTTC
>many|TRBD2|TRBJ2-1|TRBV6-5
CASNPYVAGGLYNEQFF
TGTGCCAGCAACCCCTACGTAGCGGGAGGACTATACAATGAGCAGTTCTTC
>NA|NA|TRBJ2-3|TRBV5-1
CASSLDWMGDAQYF
TGCGCCAGCAGCTTGGACTGGATGGGAGATGCGCAGTATTTT
>NA|NA|TRBJ1-5|TRBV30
CASSGTVVGSQPQHF
TGTGCCTCGAGCGGCACCGTAGTGGGCAGTCAGCCCCAGCATTTT
>medium-sized|NA|TRBJ1-2|TRBV12-3/TRBV12-4
CASSPDGDYGYTF
TGTGCCAGCAGCCCGGACGGAGACTATGGCTACACCTTC
>many|NA|TRBJ1-4|TRBV6-2/TRBV6-3
CASSSSDMGEKLFF
TGTGCCAGCAGTTCCTCGGACATGGGTGAAAAACTGTTTTTT
>many|TRBD1|TRBJ2-7|TRBV18
CASSPAGTVHYEQYF
TGTGCCAGCTCACCTGCAGGGACAGTACACTACGAGCAGTACTTC
>NA|NA|TRBJ1-1|TRBV5-1
CASRLGTEAFF
TGCGCCAGCAGGCTTGGCACTGAAGCTTTCTTT
>many|NA|TRBJ2-2|TRBV7-2
CASSLWLTGELFF
TGTGCCAGCAGCTTATGGTTGACCGGGGAGCTGTTTTTT
>many|TRBD1|TRBJ1-4|TRBV5-5
CASSTEPGTGYEKLFF
TGTGCCAGCAGCACCGAGCCCGGGACAGGGTATGAAAAACTGTTTTTT
>many|NA|TRBJ2-7|TRBV6-7
CASSYGSVIGGWEQYF
TGTGCCAGCAGTTATGGAAGTGTTATAGGGGGGTGGGAGCAGTACTTC
>many|NA|TRBJ2-2|TRBV10-3
CAISKSNGEDTGELFF
TGTGCCATCAGTAAATCTAACGGGGAAGACACCGGGGAGCTGTTTTTT
>few|TRBD1|TRBJ2-2|TRBV2
CASSLDRGPTGELFF
TGTGCCAGCAGCCTGGACAGGGGGCCCACCGGGGAGCTGTTTTTT
>many|NA|TRBJ2-1|TRBV9
CASSVTGTRGNEQFF
TGTGCCAGCAGCGTAACGGGGACCCGAGGTAATGAGCAGTTCTTC
>many|NA|TRBJ1-6|TRBV5-5
CASSSAGGSPLHF
TGTGCCAGCAGCTCCGCCGGGGGTTCACCCCTCCACTTT
>many|TRBD1|TRBJ1-1|TRBV20-1
CSAKQGAHTEAFF
TGCAGTGCTAAACAGGGGGCGCACACTGAAGCTTTCTTT
>few|TRBD1|TRBJ1-6|TRBV6-2/TRBV6-3
CASSYFAGTGPLRSSYNSPLHF
TGTGCCAGCAGTTACTTTGCCGGGACAGGGCCTCTCCGGAGCTCCTATAACTCACCCCTCCACTTT